This T cell receptor beta chain comes out of a study of blood T cell repertoires in COVID-19. The CDR3 spans 13 residues. Looked up from germline, CDR1 is SNHLY and CDR2 is FYNNEI. Trimming removed 0 bases at V and 10 bases at J, with 7 bases between. Only in-frame clones appear in the TCRdb table, and some are missing; sequencing was by immunoSEQ multiplex PCR. Counted here are more than 85,000 clones, approximately 91% occurring once; the ten biggest clones make up roughly 0.88%. V gene TRBV2 combines with J gene TRBJ1-6; D gene uncertain. The TCR comes from a man in his sixties with acute or convalescent COVID-19. The sample comprised peripheral blood. CDR3: CASSEAEVSPLHF. In DNA, the CDR3 is TGTGCCAGCAGTGAAGCGGAGGTATCACCCCTCCACTTT.